This entry features one T cell receptor (beta chain) sequence. There are a few counts of this clonotype. The clone's antigen remains unknown. Base qualities were left out, and no much larger clone turns up one base away. This specimen comes from a study of neurological immune-mediated disorders (dated by TCRdb to about 2019). The study in broad terms: Among the approximately 34 multiple sclerosis patients, relapsing-remitting MS was present in some 30 and secondary progressive MS was present in 3. Using UMI-based sequencing, the study compared peripheral blood TCR-beta repertoires from patients with HTLV-I-associated myelopathy (HAM/TSP), patients with multiple sclerosis, and healthy controls. Longitudinal samples, technical triplicates and paired sorted CD4+ and CD8+ T-cell subsets, alongside PBMC samples, were included among the roughly 98 TCR-beta libraries. The cohort included about 70 subjects: about 15 with HAM/TSP, around 34 with multiple sclerosis, and approximately 20 healthy controls.

The germline ends are 13 bases apart after V is trimmed by 3 bases and J by 4 bases. Spanning cysteine to phenylalanine, the CDR3 consists of 14 amino acids. The read is trimmed to its CDR3 DNA, 42 bases read in frame from base 1. CDR1 and CDR2, per the germline V gene (reference sequence), are DFQATT and SNEGSKA. Libraries from unsorted PBMCs were made from 2 million PBMCs kept in RNAlater at -80 degrees C until RNA extraction. Multiple sclerosis patients were enrolled in a US clinical protocol under which disease progression was evaluated by magnetic resonance imaging. Peripheral blood underwent Ficoll-Hypaque density gradient centrifugation to isolate PBMCs, which were then cryopreserved in liquid nitrogen. Here is what the overall study found, with its caveats: The highest TCR clonal expansion was observed in HAM/TSP patients, whereas the lowest was observed in MS patients, even when compared with healthy controls. The MS cluster was not associated with any clinical or MRI features, and the authors stated that larger cohorts are needed. Expanded clones from different subjects shared no identical CDR3 amino acid sequences, which suggests that TCR-beta repertoires were private in all groups. In a phylogenetic analysis, the repertoires of 18 out of 34 MS patients fell into a single cluster of related CDR3 sequences, pointing to a possible signature at the repertoire level.

cDNA was synthesized by template-switch 5'RACE using a primer with a 10-nucleotide random unique molecular identifier that tagged each TCR transcript. Each sequencing run produced over 160 million TCR-beta sequences covering 15-18 subjects. The RNeasy kit was used to extract total RNA. The KAPA Real-time Library Amplification kit was used to amplify TCR-beta VDJ regions with primers for the TCR constant region and the 5'RACE anchor. A first PCR added sample indexes and Illumina adaptors, after which a second PCR increased the library yield. The roughly 650 bp TCR product was size-selected on a 2% E-gel SizeSelection system after Ampure bead purification. Before pooling, library quality was checked on a Bioanalyzer, concentration was measured with Qubit, and libraries were quantified with the Kapa Library Quantification kit. An Illumina HiSeq 2500 sequenced the libraries paired-end 2 x 150 bp. To increase sequence diversity, roughly 24-32% phiX was spiked into each library pool. For the original study's pipeline: The UMI-based MiGEC pipeline processed quality-filtered reads and removed over 75% of raw TCR sequences during error correction. IMGT germline references were used for aligning VDJ genes, and each clonotype was defined as a unique CDR3 amino acid sequence together with its V-J genes. VDJtools evaluated clonal expansion, Shannon diversity and CDR3 relatedness (CalcPairwiseDistances, ClusterSamples); CLCbio workbench built phylogenetic trees. A clone was classed as expanded if it had 8 or more unique UMIs, a cutoff based on coefficient-of-variation modelling across technical triplicates. In-frame beta chains were kept once TCRdb had trimmed the public reads at Q25 with fastp and called clones with MiXCR. Duplicate CDR3 protein sequences are folded into a single record with the most common DNA and genes. TCRdb's processing, not the authors' own work, is the source of the V and J calls. The sample yields roughly 75,000 distinct CDR3 sequences; 2% to 3% were counted once. The ten largest clones take up over 0.95% of the sample.

The chain employs TRBV20-1 and TRBJ1-5; the D gene is unclear. Material for sequencing was PBMCs. The source is a woman in her twenties or thirties with multiple sclerosis. CDR3 protein: CSARLTSYNQPQHF. The DNA is TGCAGTGCTAGGTTAACAAGTTATAATCAGCCCCAGCATTTT.